The present T cell receptor (beta chain) was sequenced within a study of cytomegalovirus exposure and HLA in healthy donors. In the study overall: An early release of data contained 80 million to 85 million unique TCRs, which came from HLA-typed donors. Study-level points and caveats: Sequencing had likely introduced a cluster of highly shared sequence variants as an artifact. A later analysis linked a missense DCLRE1C variant to TCR beta V- and J-gene trimming. As was reported, the classifier diagnosed cytomegalovirus status with high specificity and sensitivity.

The study ran its PCR with 60 Vbeta and 13 Jbeta primers. Profiled with immunoSEQ multiplex PCR; TCRdb holds only in-frame clones, not every one. Of 90,000 to 100,000 clones in the sample, 82% were seen once. The CDR3 has 18 residues. V trimming: 0 bases; J trimming: 3 bases; junction bases outside the gene matches: 14. The germline CDR1 and CDR2 sequences are MGHRA and YSYEKL. This clone was detected once. Its antigen is still unknown. This clonotype was sampled from a middle-aged man in good health and CMV-seronegative. The sample comprised PBMCs. V and J are TRBV4-1 and TRBJ2-7; 7 positions agree with TRBD1. CDR3 nucleotides: TGCGCCAGCAGCCAAGACTGGAGTAGAGGACAGGCCTTCTACGAGCAGTACTTC. The encoded protein is CASSQDWSRGQAFYEQYF.